Listed here is a single TCR beta chain. The sample belongs to a study of T cell changes during pregnancy in multiple sclerosis. The V end was cut by 1 base, the J end by 5 bases, with 12 bases between. This CDR3 is built from 16 residues. Germline V gene data show CDR1 as SEHNR and CDR2 as FQNEAQ (reference sequence). TCRdb's table, derived via immunoSEQ multiplex PCR, lists solely in-frame clones and lacks some. Altogether approximately 87,000 clones are present, around nine tenths being singletons, with the ten largest covering approximately 0.47%. The receptor was derived from a female donor with multiple sclerosis, enrolled in a pregnancy study. This specimen was CD4+ T cells from peripheral blood mononuclear cells, taken in the second trimester of pregnancy. The genes are TRBV7-9 and TRBJ1-6; D gene unclear. The CDR3 is CASSLVRQINNSPLHF. As DNA, the CDR3 is TGTGCCAGCAGCTTAGTCCGACAAATAAATAATTCACCCCTCCACTTT.